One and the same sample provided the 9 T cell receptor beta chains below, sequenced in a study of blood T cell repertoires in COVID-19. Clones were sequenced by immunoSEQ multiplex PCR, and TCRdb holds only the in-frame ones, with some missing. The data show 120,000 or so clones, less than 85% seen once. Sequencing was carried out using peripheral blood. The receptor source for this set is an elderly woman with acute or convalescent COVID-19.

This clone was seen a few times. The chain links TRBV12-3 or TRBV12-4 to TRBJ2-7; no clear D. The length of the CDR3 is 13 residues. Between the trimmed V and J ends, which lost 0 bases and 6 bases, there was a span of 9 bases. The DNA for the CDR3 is TGTGCCAGCAGTTTAGCCTCGTCAGGCGAGCAGTACTTC. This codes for CASSLASSGEQYF.

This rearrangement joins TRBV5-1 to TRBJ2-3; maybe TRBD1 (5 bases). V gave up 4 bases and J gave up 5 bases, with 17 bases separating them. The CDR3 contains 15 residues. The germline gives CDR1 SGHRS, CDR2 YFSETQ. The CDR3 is CASSIGLGAGDTQYF. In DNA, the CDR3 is TGCGCCAGCAGCATAGGCTTAGGGGCCGGAGATACGCAGTATTTT.

Here the CDR3 reads CATVPGTGSNTEAFF. For the CDR3, the DNA is TGTGCCACTGTACCTGGGACAGGGTCCAACACTGAAGCTTTCTTT. The rearrangement joins TRBV19 to TRBJ1-1, with TRBD1 matching over 9 bases. The germline V gene has CDR1 LNHDA and CDR2 SQIVND (reference sequence). The CDR3 sequence is 15 residues long. V lost 10 bases, J lost 2 bases, and 11 bases stayed unmatched.

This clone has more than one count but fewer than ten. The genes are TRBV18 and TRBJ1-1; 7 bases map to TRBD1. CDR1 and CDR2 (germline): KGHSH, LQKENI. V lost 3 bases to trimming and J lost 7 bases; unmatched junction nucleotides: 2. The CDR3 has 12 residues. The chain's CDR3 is CASSPRDSEAFF. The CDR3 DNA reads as TGTGCCAGCTCACCCCGGGACAGTGAAGCTTTCTTT. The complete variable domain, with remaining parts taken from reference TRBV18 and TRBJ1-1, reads NAGVMQNPRHLVRRRGQEARLRCSPMKGHSHVYWYRQLPEEGLKFMVYLQKENIIDESGMPKERFSAEFPKEGPSILRIQQVVRGDSAAYFCASSPRDSEAFFGQGTRLTVV.

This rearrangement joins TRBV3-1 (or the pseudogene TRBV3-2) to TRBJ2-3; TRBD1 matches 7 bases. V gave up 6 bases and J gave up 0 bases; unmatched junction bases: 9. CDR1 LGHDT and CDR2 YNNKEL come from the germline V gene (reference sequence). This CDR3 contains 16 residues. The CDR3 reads CASSLQGDPSTDTQYF. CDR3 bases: TGTGCCAGCAGTCTTCAGGGGGATCCTAGCACAGATACGCAGTATTTT.

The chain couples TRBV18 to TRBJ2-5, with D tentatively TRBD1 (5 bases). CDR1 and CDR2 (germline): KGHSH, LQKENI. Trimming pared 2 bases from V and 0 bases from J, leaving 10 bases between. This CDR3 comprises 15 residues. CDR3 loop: CASSPDSLYQETQYF. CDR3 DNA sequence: TGTGCCAGCTCACCAGACAGCCTGTACCAAGAGACCCAGTACTTC.

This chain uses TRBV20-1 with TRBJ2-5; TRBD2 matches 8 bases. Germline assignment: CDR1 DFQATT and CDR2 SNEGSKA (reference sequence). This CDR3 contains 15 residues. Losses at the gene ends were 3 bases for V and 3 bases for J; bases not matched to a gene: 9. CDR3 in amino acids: CSASTPGLAKETQYF. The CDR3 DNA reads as TGCAGTGCTAGTACCCCCGGACTAGCTAAAGAGACCCAGTACTTC.

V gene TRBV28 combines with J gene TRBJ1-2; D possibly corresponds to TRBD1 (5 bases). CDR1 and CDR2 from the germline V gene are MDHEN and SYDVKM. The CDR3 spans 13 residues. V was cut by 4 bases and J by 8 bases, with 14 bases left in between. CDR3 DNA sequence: TGTGCCAGCAGTTGGGGGAGGGGATCGGGCTACACCTTC. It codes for CASSWGRGSGYTF.

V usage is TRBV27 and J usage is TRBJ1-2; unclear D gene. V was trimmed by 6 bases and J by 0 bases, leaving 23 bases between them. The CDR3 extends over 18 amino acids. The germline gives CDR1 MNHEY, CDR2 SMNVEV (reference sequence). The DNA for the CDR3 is TGTGCCAGCAGACCATCCAGCGGCAAGAGTGAAACTAACTATGGCTACACCTTC. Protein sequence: CASRPSSGKSETNYGYTF.